The 22 T cell receptor beta chains reported below all come from one sample, sequenced in a study of shared T cell receptors in the human thymus. Assay used: immunoSEQ multiplex PCR; TCRdb lists only in-frame clones, some missing. The sample has 540,000 or so clones, around 82% seen once. In addition, the sample was reused for a study of human thymus T cells.

What was sequenced was thymocytes. The receptor source for this set is a boy in the first two years of life with a congenital heart defect.

This chain joins TRBV4-3 and TRBJ2-3; 7 nucleotides line up with TRBD2. Germline CDR1 LGHNA, CDR2 YSLEER. The CDR3 is 19 residues long. Losses at the gene ends were 0 bases for V and 6 bases for J; bases not matched to a gene: 18. The CDR3: CASSQETRPTSVRADTQYF. The DNA for the CDR3 is TGCGCCAGCAGCCAAGAGACCCGCCCCACTAGCGTCAGGGCGGATACGCAGTATTTT.

The V and J genes are TRBV30 and TRBJ2-3; 16 bases match TRBD2. The germline gives CDR1 GTSNPN, CDR2 SVGIG (reference sequence). V lost 0 bases and J lost 2; bases outside the gene matches: 11. CDR3 length: 20 amino acids. The chain's CDR3 is CAWSVTGTSGRGRHTDTQYF. In DNA, the CDR3 is TGTGCCTGGAGTGTTACCGGGACTAGCGGGAGGGGCAGGCACACAGATACGCAGTATTTT. Together with reference TRBV30 and TRBJ2-3, the CDR3 gives the full variable domain: SQTIHQWPATLVQPVGSPLSLECTVEGTSNPNLYWYRQAAGRGLQLLFYSVGIGQISSEVPQNLSASRPQDRQFILSSKKLLLSDSGFYLCAWSVTGTSGRGRHTDTQYFGPGTRLTVL.

V usage is TRBV18 and J usage is TRBJ2-2; 11 nucleotides line up with TRBD1. Germline V lookup: CDR1 KGHSH, CDR2 LQKENI. The CDR3 length is 19 residues. V shed 3 bases and J 4 bases; nucleotides not matched to a gene: 13. The CDR3 here is CASSPLGQGGHISTGELFF. CDR3 bases: TGTGCCAGCTCACCCTTGGGACAGGGGGGCCATATAAGCACCGGGGAGCTGTTTTTT.

The chain uses TRBV30 and TRBJ1-5; D is ambiguous. CDR1 and CDR2 (germline): GTSNPN, SVGIG (reference sequence). V gave up 4 bases and J gave up 7 bases, with 11 bases separating them. This CDR3 contains 12 residues. The CDR3 DNA reads as TGTGCCTGGACCAAGGTCGGGCAGCCCCAGCATTTT. It codes for CAWTKVGQPQHF.

This clone was counted a single time. This sequence joins TRBV19 and TRBJ2-3; TRBD2 matches 9 bases. Unmatched junction bases numbered 15, after V lost 11 bases and J lost 6 bases. This CDR3 comprises 15 residues. The germline V gene encodes CDR1 LNHDA and CDR2 SQIVND (reference sequence). CDR3 loop: CAVSLSAGGSDTQYF. CDR3 nucleotides: TGTGCCGTTTCCCTTTCAGCGGGAGGATCTGATACGCAGTATTTT.

Only a few counts were recorded for this clone. The chain combines TRBV10-1 with TRBJ2-7; D is unresolved. CDR1 is WNHNN, CDR2 SYGVQD, per germline (reference sequence). This CDR3 is built from 14 residues. Trimming shortened V by 2 bases and J by 5 bases, and 13 bases separated the two germline ends. The CDR3 DNA reads TGCGCCAGCAGTGAGGGTCCAGAGGTCCACGAGCAGTACTTC. Translation gives CASSEGPEVHEQYF.

The genes are TRBV5-4 and TRBJ2-1, with D possibly being TRBD2 (6 bases). Per germline, CDR1 SGHNT and CDR2 YYREEE (reference sequence). Trimming shortened V by 0 bases and J by 7 bases, and 8 bases separated the two germline ends. This CDR3 comprises 13 residues. DNA for the CDR3: TGTGCCAGCAGCTTGGCGCGGGGAAATGAGCAGTTCTTC. Residues: CASSLARGNEQFF. Supplemented by reference TRBV5-4 and TRBJ2-1, the full variable domain reads ETGVTQSPTHLIKTRGQQVTLRCSSQSGHNTVSWYQQALGQGPQFIFQYYREEENGRGNFPPRFSGLQFPNYSSELNVNALELDDSALYLCASSLARGNEQFFGPGTRLTVL.

V is TRBV10-3 and J is TRBJ2-5; TRBD1 might be the D (5 bases). Trimming took off 4 bases at V and 2 bases at J, with 8 bases between the two ends. CDR3 size: 13 residues. Germline loops: CDR1 ENHRY, CDR2 SYGVKD. CDR3 sequence (DNA): TGTGCCATCAGTGCTAGGGGTCAAGAGACCCAGTACTTC. Protein sequence: CAISARGQETQYF.

This chain links TRBV5-1 with TRBJ2-1; TRBD2 matches 13 bases. This CDR3 comprises 18 residues. Germline V gene sequence: CDR1 SGHRS, CDR2 YFSETQ. J was trimmed by 1 base and V by 4 bases; bases with no gene match: 8. The CDR3 is CASSQPGTSGNSYNEQFF. In DNA, the CDR3 is TGCGCCAGCAGCCAACCGGGGACTAGCGGGAATTCCTACAATGAGCAGTTCTTC.

This clone was observed a few times. The rearrangement links TRBV19 to TRBJ2-1; D possibly corresponds to TRBD2 (6 bases). This CDR3 spans 16 amino acids. The germline gives CDR1 LNHDA, CDR2 SQIVND (reference sequence). Trimming removed 5 bases from V and 5 bases from J, with 19 bases in between. In nucleotides, the CDR3 is TGTGCCAGTAGTCCCGGGCGGGGCCGTCCGAACAATGAGCAGTTCTTC. Its translation: CASSPGRGRPNNEQFF.

The chain employs TRBV13 and TRBJ2-3; possibly TRBD2 for D (6 bases). The CDR3 runs to 15 residues. V was cut by 3 bases and J by 8 bases, with 18 bases left in between. Germline assignment: CDR1 PRHDT and CDR2 FYEKMQ (reference sequence). The CDR3 region is CASSFMTAREGTQYF. The CDR3 DNA is TGTGCCAGCAGCTTTATGACCGCGCGGGAAGGTACGCAGTATTTT.

The chain employs TRBV15 and TRBJ2-5, with 7 bases matching TRBD2. The V and J ends lost 9 bases and 5 bases, in that order; junction bases with no gene match: 6. The length of the CDR3 is 12 residues. CDR1 is LNHNV, CDR2 YYDKDF, per germline (reference sequence). CDR3 nucleotides: TGTGCCACGCAGGGAGGGAGGGAGACCCAGTACTTC. As protein: CATQGGRETQYF.

The chain is built from TRBV6-5 and TRBJ2-1; maybe TRBD1 (6 bases). Germline CDR1 is MNHEY and CDR2 is SVGAGI. With 6 bases removed from V and 5 bases from J, the gap between germline ends came to 11 bases. This CDR3 is built from 13 residues. CDR3 amino acids: CASSRDNDNEQFF. CDR3 in DNA: TGTGCCAGCAGCCGGGACAACGACAATGAGCAGTTCTTC.

This clone came up a few times. This chain links TRBV4-3 with TRBJ2-7; D gene uncertain. The CDR3 has 15 residues. V lost 4 bases and J 2 bases, leaving 15 bases between the germline ends. Germline assignment: CDR1 LGHNA and CDR2 YSLEER. DNA for the CDR3: TGCGCCAGCAGCCGCCTCCTCAGTGCACCCTACGAGCAGTACTTC. Translation: CASSRLLSAPYEQYF.

The CDR3: CAWIPPRYLWDEQFF. CDR3 coding DNA: TGTGCCTGGATCCCCCCCAGGTACTTATGGGATGAGCAGTTCTTC. The chain couples TRBV30 to TRBJ2-1; no clear D gene. The CDR3 spans 15 residues. From germline, CDR1 is GTSNPN and CDR2 SVGIG (reference sequence). The V and J ends lost 4 bases and 8 bases respectively, with 21 bases between them.

This clone was detected only once. The J gene is TRBJ2-3, the V gene TRBV10-1, with 8 bases matching TRBD2. CDR1 is WNHNN and CDR2 is SYGVQD in the germline V gene (reference sequence). V lost 6 bases and J lost 1; bases outside the gene matches: 15. CDR3 length: 18 amino acids. In nucleotides, the CDR3 is TGCGCCAGCAGAAGCCCGGTCGAGTCGCGGGAGGGCACAGATACGCAGTATTTT. It yields the protein CASRSPVESREGTDTQYF.

The CDR3 DNA sequence: TGTGCCAGCAGTGAGTATCCGACAGCCATTCTGGACACAGATACGCAGTATTTT. Protein sequence: CASSEYPTAILDTDTQYF. The chain employs TRBV6-1 and TRBJ2-3; D might be TRBD1 (5 bases). CDR1 and CDR2 (germline): MNHNS, SASEGT. V lost 3 bases and J lost 2, with 21 bases in between. The CDR3 extends over 18 amino acids.

The rearrangement links TRBV27 to TRBJ2-7; the match to TRBD2 covers 8 bases. Per germline, CDR1 MNHEY and CDR2 SMNVEV (reference sequence). After removal of 8 bases from V and 4 bases from J, the junction contained 16 bases not matched to a gene. The CDR3 totals 16 residues. The DNA of the CDR3 is TGTGCCAGCGGACTGGAGGCGGGGGGAAATCCTTACGAGCAGTACTTC. Translating it yields CASGLEAGGNPYEQYF.

The chain combines TRBV18 with TRBJ1-1; 8 bases line up with TRBD1. V gave up 4 bases and J gave up 4 bases; unmatched junction bases: 11. Per germline, CDR1 KGHSH and CDR2 LQKENI. The CDR3 extends over 16 amino acids. CDR3 coding DNA: TGTGCCAGCTCACTCCAAGGACAGGGTGGTAGCACTGAAGCTTTCTTT. The encoded protein is CASSLQGQGGSTEAFF.

This clone was counted a few times. The chain uses TRBV4-1 and TRBJ2-3; maybe TRBD1 (5 bases). Trimming cost V 0 bases and J 0 bases, with 19 bases left between them. The CDR3 contains 19 residues. The germline V gene encodes CDR1 MGHRA and CDR2 YSYEKL. In DNA form, the CDR3 reads TGCGCCAGCAGCCAAGATGGGGCCCCCAGGGTTCCTAGCACAGATACGCAGTATTTT. Amino acid sequence: CASSQDGAPRVPSTDTQYF.

The sample holds one count of this clone. J is TRBJ2-3 and V is TRBV25-1; 10 bases line up with TRBD1. The CDR3 sequence is 16 residues long. Trimming at V came to 3 bases and at J to 1 base, leaving 4 bases not matched to a gene. Germline CDR1 MGHDK, CDR2 SYGVNS. As DNA, the CDR3 is TGTGCCAGCAGTGAGGAAGGACAGGGGGGCACAGATACGCAGTATTTT. This sequence encodes CASSEEGQGGTDTQYF.

The V gene is TRBV7-2, the J gene TRBJ1-5; 8 bases are shared with TRBD1. The V gene end was trimmed by 6 bases and the J gene end by 6 bases; junction bases not matched to a gene: 13. The CDR3 is 16 amino acids. CDR1 and CDR2 (germline): SGHTA, FQGNSA. The CDR3 DNA reads TGTGCCAGCAGTCAAAGCGGACAGGGTGATTGTCAGCCCCAGCATTTT. Translation: CASSQSGQGDCQPQHF.